This TCR beta chain was observed in a study of blood T cell repertoires in COVID-19. Study-level background: The United States, Italy and Spain supplied acute and convalescent COVID-19 samples.

Sequenced by immunoSEQ multiplex PCR; TCRdb stores in-frame clones only, minus some. The sample contains about 230,000 clones, about nine tenths of which appear only once. Germline-derived CDR1 and CDR2 are LGHNT and FRNRAP. Trimming took 5 bases from V and 4 from J; bases not matched to a gene: 6. The CDR3 consists of 15 residues. Participants were aged about 18 to 90 years, lived in around 22 US areas, and enrolled virtually. Participants reported their clinical history, and cohort assignment relied on those reports. Sequencing was done on a sample of PBMCs or T cells enriched from blood (not recorded which). The J gene is TRBJ1-5, the V gene TRBV12-5; TRBD1 matches at 9 bases. The receptor's source is a man between 18 and 35 years old who had recovered from COVID-19. As DNA, the CDR3 is TGTGCTAGTGGTGGGGGGGACAGGGAAAATCAGCCCCAGCATTTT. Translating gives CASGGGDRENQPQHF.